This record covers a single T cell receptor (beta chain). The target antigen is unknown. An equimolar mix of two oligonucleotides served as the beta constant-region primer for TRBC1 and TRBC2. Nested alpha and beta constant-region primers with the SP2 primer drove four PCR rounds on ligated cDNA. In TCRdb, the UMI-ligation and nested PCR reads were re-called with MiXCR into one record per CDR3 protein. The data contain 140,000 to 150,000 distinct CDR3 sequences, under 25% of them singletons. The CDR3 runs 14 residues. Germline V gene lookup returns CDR1 SGHRS and CDR2 YFSETQ. V lost 6 bases, J lost 1 base, and 7 bases stayed unmatched. This entry comes from a study of naive and memory T cell subsets. Points from the study as a whole: Especially in CD8 cells, naive repertoires contained a few larger clonotypes, possibly CD45RA-re-expressing memory cells.

The receptor was isolated from a human donor in good health. This rearrangement joins TRBV5-1 to TRBJ2-7; 7 nucleotides align to TRBD2. Source material: naive CD4+ T cells from blood. The CDR3 bases are TGCGCCAGCACTGAGGCGGGAGCGTCCTACGAGCAGTACTTC. This codes for CASTEAGASYEQYF.